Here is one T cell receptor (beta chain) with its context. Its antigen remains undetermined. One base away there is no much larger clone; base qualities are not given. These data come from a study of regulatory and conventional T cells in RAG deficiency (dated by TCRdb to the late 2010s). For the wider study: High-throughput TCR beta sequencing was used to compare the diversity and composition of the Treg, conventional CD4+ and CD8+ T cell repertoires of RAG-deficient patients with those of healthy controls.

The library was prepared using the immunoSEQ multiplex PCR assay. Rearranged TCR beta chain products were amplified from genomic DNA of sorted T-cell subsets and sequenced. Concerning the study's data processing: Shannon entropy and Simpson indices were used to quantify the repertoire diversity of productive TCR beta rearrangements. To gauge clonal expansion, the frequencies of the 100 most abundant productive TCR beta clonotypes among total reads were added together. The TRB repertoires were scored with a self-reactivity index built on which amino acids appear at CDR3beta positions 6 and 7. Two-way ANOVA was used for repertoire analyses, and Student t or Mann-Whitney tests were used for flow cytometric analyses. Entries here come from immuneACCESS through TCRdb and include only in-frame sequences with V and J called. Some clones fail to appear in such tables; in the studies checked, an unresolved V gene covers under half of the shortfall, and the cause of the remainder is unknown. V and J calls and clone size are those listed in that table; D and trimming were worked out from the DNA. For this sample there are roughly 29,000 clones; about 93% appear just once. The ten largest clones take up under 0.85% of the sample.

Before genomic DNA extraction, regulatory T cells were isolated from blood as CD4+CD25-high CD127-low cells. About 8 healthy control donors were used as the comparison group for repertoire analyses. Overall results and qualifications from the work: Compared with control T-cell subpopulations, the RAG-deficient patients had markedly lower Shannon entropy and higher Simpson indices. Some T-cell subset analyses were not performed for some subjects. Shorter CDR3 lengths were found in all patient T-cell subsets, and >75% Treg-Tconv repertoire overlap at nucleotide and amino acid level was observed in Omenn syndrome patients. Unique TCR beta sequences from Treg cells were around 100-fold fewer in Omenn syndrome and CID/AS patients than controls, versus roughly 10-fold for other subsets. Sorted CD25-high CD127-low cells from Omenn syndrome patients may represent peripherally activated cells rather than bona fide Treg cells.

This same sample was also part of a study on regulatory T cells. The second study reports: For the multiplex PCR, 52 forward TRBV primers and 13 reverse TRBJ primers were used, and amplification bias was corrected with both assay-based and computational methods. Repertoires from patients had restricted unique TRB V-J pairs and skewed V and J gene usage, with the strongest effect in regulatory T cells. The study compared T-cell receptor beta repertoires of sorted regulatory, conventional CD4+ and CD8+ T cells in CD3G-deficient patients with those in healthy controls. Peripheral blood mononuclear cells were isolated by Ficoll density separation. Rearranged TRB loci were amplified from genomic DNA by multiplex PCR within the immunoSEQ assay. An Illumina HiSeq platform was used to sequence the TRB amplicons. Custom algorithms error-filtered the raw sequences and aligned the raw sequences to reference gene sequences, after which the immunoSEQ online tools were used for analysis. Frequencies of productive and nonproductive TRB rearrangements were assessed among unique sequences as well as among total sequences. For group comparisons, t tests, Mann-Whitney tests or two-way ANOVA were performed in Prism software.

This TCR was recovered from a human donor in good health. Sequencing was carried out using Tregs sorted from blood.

The sequenced DNA is TGTGCCAGCAGCTTACAGGGGGCCGGTTCACCCCTCCACTTT. Translation gives CASSLQGAGSPLHF. This receptor chain uses TRBV7-9 and TRBJ1-6; TRBD1 agrees with 8 junctional bases. The germline V and J ends show losses of 2 bases and 9 bases respectively, and no gene match explains 3 bases of the junction. The germline V gene (reference sequence) provides CDR1 SEHNR and CDR2 FQNEAQ. Spanning cysteine to phenylalanine, the CDR3 consists of 14 amino acids. CDR3 DNA only is kept here, 42 bases in frame from base 1.